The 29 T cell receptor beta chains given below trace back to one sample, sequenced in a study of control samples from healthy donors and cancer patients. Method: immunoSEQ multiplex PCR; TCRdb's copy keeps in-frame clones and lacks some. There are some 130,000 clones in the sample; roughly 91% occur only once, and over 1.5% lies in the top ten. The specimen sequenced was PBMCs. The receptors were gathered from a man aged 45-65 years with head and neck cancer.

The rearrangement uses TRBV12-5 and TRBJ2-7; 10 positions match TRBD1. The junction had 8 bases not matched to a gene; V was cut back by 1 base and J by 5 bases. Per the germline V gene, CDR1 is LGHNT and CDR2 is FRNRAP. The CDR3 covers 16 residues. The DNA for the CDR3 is TGTGCTAGTGGTTTGGAAGACAGGGGGCAAGGGGACGAGCAGTACTTC. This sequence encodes CASGLEDRGQGDEQYF.

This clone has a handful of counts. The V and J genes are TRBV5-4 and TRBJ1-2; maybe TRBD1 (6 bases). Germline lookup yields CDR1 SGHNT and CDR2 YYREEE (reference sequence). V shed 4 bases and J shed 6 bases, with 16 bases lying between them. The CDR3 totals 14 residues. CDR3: CASSQEGGVDGYTF. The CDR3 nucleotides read TGTGCCAGCAGCCAGGAAGGGGGGGTCGATGGCTACACCTTC.

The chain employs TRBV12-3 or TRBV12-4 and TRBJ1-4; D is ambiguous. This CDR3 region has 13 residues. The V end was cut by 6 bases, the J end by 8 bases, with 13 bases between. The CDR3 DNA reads TGTGCCAGCAGCTTCGAGCCGGGGGAAAAACTGTTTTTT. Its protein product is CASSFEPGEKLFF.

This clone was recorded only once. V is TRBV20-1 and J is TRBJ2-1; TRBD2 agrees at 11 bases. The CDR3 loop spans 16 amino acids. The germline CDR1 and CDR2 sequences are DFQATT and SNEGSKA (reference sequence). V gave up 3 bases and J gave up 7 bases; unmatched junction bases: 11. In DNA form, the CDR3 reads TGCAGTGCTAGTTCGACTAGCGGGGCTCGGGGAAATGAGCAGTTCTTC. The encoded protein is CSASSTSGARGNEQFF.

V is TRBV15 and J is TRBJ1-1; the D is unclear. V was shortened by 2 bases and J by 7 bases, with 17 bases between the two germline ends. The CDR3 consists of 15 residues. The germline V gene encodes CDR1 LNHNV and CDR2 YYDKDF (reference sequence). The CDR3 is CATSRSFSQSHEAFF. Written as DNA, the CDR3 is TGTGCCACCAGCAGATCCTTCAGCCAGTCGCATGAAGCTTTCTTT.

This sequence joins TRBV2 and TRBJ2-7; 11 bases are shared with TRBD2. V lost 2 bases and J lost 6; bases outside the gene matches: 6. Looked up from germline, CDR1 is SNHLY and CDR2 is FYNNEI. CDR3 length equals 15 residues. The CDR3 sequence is CASSERTSGLVEQYF. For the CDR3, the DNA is TGTGCCAGCAGTGAAAGGACTAGCGGGTTAGTCGAGCAGTACTTC.

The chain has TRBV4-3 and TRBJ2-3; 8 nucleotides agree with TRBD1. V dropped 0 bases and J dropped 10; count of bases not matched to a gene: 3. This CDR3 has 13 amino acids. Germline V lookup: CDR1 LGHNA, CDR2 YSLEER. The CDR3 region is CASSQDEDRAQYF. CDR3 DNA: TGCGCCAGCAGCCAAGACGAGGACAGGGCGCAGTATTTT.

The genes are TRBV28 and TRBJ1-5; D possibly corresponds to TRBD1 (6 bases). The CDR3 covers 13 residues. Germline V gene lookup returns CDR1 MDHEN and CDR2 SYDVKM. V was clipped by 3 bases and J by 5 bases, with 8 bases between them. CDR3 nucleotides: TGTGCCAGCAGTTTGGACAGTTATCAGCCCCAGCATTTT. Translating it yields CASSLDSYQPQHF. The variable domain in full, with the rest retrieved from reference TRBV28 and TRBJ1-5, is DVKVTQSSRYLVKRTGEKVFLECVQDMDHENMFWYRQDPGLGLRLIYFSYDVKMKEKGDIPEGYSVSREKKERFSLILESASTNQTSMYLCASSLDSYQPQHFGDGTRLSIL.

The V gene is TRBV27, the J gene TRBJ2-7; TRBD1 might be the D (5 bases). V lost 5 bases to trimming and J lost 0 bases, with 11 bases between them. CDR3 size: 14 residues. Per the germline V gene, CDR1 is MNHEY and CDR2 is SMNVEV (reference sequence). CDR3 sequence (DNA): TGTGCCAGCAGTCTGACAGATAACTCCTACGAGCAGTACTTC. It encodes CASSLTDNSYEQYF.

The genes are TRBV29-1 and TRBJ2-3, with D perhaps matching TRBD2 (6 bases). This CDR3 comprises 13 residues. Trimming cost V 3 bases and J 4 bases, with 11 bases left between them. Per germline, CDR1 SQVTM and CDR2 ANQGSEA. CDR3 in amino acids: CSVEGGRSDTQYF. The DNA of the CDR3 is TGCAGCGTTGAGGGGGGTCGATCAGATACGCAGTATTTT.

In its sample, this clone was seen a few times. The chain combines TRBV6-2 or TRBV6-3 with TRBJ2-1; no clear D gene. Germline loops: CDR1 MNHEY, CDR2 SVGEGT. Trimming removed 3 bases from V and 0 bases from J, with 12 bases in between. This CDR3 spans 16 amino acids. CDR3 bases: TGTGCCAGCAGTTATCCCGCGCGGAGCTCCTACAATGAGCAGTTCTTC. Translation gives CASSYPARSSYNEQFF.

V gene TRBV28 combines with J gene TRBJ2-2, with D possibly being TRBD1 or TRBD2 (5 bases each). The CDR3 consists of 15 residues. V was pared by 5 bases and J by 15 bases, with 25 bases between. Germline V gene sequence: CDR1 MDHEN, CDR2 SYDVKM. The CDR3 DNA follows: TGTGCCAGCAGTACTGCGGGTTCAGGGTTAGCTACCGTGTTTTTT. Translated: CASSTAGSGLATVFF.

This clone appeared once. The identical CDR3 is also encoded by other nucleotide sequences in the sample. The chain's CDR3 is CASSLRNTGELFF. The DNA for the CDR3 is TGCGCCAGCAGCTTAAGGAACACCGGGGAGCTGTTTTTT. The V gene is TRBV5-1, the J gene TRBJ2-2, with no clear D. The CDR3 consists of 13 residues. V was clipped by 2 bases and J by 1 base, with 3 bases between them. Germline V lookup: CDR1 SGHRS, CDR2 YFSETQ. Looking up the rest from reference TRBV5-1 and TRBJ2-2 gives the full variable domain: KAGVTQTPRYLIKTRGQQVTLSCSPISGHRSVSWYQQTPGQGLQFLFEYFSETQRNKGNFPGRFSGRQFSNSRSEMNVSTLELGDSALYLCASSLRNTGELFFGEGSRLTVL.

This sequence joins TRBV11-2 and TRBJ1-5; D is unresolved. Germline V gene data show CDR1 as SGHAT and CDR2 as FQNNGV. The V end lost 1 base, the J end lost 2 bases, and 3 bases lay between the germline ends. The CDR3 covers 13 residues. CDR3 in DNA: TGTGCCAGCAGCTTAGTCGGCAATCAGCCCCAGCATTTT. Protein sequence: CASSLVGNQPQHF.

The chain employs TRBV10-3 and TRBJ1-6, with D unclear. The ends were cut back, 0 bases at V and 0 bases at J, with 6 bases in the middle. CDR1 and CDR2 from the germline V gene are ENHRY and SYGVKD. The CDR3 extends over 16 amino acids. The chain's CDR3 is CAISESEASYNSPLHF. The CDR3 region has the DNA TGTGCCATCAGTGAGTCCGAGGCCTCCTATAATTCACCCCTCCACTTT.

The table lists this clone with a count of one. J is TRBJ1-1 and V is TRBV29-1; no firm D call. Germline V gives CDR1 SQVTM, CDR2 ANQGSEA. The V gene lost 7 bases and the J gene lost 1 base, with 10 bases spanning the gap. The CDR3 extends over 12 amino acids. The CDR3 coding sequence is TGCAGCGCCCCCAGTAAGAACACTGAAGCTTTCTTT. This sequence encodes CSAPSKNTEAFF.

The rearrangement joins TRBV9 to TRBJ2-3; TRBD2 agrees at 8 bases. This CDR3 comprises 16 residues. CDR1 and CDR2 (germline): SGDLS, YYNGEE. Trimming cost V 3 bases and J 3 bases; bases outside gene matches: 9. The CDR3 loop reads CASSAGTRGVTDTQYF. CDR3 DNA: TGTGCCAGCAGCGCGGGTACGCGGGGGGTTACAGATACGCAGTATTTT.

CDR3 coding DNA: TGCAGTGCTAGAGACAACGGCTACACCTTC. Translating gives CSARDNGYTF. V is TRBV20-1 and J is TRBJ1-2; D ambiguous. Trimming removed 0 bases at V and 8 bases at J, with 4 bases between. The length of the CDR3 is 10 residues. Germline CDR1 reads DFQATT; CDR2 reads SNEGSKA (reference sequence).

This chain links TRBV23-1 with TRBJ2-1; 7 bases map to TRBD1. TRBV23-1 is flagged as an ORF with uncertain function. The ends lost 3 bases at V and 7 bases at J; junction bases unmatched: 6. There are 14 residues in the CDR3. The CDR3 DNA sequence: TGCGCCAGCAGTCAGTCGACAGGGTTTAATGAGCAGTTCTTC. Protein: CASSQSTGFNEQFF.

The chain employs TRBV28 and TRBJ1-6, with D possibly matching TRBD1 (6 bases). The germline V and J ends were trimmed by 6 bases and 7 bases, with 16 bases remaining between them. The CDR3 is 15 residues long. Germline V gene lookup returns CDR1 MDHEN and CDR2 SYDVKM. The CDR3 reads CASSPSVGGNSPLHF. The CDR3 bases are TGTGCCAGCAGCCCCTCCGTTGGGGGCAATTCACCCCTCCACTTT.

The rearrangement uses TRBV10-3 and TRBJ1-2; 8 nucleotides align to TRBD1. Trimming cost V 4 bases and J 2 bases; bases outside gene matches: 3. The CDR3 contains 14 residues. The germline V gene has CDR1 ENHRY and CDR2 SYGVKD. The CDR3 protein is CAISGTGPNYGYTF. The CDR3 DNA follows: TGTGCCATCAGTGGGACAGGGCCCAACTATGGCTACACCTTC.

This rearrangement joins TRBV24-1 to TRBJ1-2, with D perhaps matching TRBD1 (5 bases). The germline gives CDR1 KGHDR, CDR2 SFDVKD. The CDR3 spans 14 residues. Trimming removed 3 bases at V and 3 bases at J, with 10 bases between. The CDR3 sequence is CATSDQGVDYGYTF. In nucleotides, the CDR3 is TGTGCCACCAGTGATCAGGGCGTCGACTATGGCTACACCTTC.

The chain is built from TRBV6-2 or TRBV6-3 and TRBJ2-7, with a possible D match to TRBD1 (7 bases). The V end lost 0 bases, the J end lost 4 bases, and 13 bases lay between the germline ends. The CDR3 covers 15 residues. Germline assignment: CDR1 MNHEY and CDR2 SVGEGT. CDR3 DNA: TGTGCCAGCAGTTACTCAGGAGGGGGCAGATACGAGCAGTACTTC. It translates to CASSYSGGGRYEQYF.

CDR3 loop: CASSDGQGGSPLHF. CDR3 DNA sequence: TGTGCCAGCAGTGACGGACAGGGAGGTTCACCCCTCCACTTT. The V call is TRBV6-4, the J call TRBJ1-6; TRBD1 matches 8 bases. J lost 9 bases, V lost 2 bases, and 3 bases had no gene match. CDR1 is MRHNA and CDR2 is SNTAGT in the germline V gene. CDR3 size: 14 residues.

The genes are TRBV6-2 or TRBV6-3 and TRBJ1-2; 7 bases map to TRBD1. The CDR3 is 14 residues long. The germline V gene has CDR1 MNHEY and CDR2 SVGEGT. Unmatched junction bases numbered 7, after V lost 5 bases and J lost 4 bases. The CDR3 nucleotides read TGTGCCAGCAGTGGATACAGGGGTCCCTATGGCTACACCTTC. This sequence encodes CASSGYRGPYGYTF.

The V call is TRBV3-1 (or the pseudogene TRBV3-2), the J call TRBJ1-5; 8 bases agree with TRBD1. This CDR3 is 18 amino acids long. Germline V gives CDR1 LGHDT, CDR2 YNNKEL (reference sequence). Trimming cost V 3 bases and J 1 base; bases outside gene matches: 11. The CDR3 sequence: CASSQGQGAGESNQPQHF. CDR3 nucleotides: TGTGCCAGCAGCCAGGGGCAGGGGGCCGGGGAAAGCAATCAGCCCCAGCATTTT.

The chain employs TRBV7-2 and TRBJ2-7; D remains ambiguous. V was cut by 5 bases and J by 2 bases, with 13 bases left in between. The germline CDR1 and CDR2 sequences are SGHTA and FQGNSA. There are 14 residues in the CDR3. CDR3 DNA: TGTGCCAGCAGCCTCCCCGGTGGGCCCTACGAGCAGTACTTC. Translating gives CASSLPGGPYEQYF.

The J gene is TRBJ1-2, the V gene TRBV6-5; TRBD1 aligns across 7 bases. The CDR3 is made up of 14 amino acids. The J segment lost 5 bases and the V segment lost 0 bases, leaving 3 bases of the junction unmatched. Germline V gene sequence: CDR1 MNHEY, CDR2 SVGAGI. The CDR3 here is CASSYSAGGYGYTF. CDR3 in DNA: TGTGCCAGCAGTTACTCCGCAGGGGGGTATGGCTACACCTTC.

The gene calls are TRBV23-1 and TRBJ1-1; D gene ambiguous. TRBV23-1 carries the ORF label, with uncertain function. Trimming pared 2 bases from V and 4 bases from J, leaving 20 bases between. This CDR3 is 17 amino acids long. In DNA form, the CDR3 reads TGCGCCAGCAGTCAAGTTCTTTCGGAACACCCGTCCACTGAAGCTTTCTTT. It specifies CASSQVLSEHPSTEAFF.